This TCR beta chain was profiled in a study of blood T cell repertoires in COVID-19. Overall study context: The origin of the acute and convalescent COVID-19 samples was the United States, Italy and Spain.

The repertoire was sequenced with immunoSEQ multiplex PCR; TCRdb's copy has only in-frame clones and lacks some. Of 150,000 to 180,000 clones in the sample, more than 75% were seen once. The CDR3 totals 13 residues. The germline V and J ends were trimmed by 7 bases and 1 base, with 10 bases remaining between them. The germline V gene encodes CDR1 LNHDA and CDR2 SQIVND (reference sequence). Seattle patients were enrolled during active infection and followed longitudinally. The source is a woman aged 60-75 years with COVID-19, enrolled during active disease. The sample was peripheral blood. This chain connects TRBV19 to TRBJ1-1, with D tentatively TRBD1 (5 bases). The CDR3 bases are TGTGCCAGTACGGGGACTTCGAACACTGAAGCTTTCTTT. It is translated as CASTGTSNTEAFF.